This TCR beta chain originates from a study of blood T cell repertoires in COVID-19. Study at large: The United States, Italy and Spain provided the acute and convalescent COVID-19 samples.

As processed by the authors: Reference gene primer amplification in the assay estimated nucleated cell counts. TCRdb's table, derived via immunoSEQ multiplex PCR, lists solely in-frame clones and lacks some. Clone size and the V and J calls come from that table; the DNA yielded D and trimming. The table includes some 150,000 clones, roughly nine tenths detected once. J gave up 2 bases and V 2 bases, and 3 bases lay outside the gene matches. Looked up from germline, CDR1 is KGHSH and CDR2 is LQKENI. The CDR3 contains 15 residues. The sequencing sample was made of peripheral blood. This receptor was taken from a human donor in a cohort sampled during active COVID-19. The V gene is TRBV18, the J gene TRBJ2-5; 9 bases line up with TRBD1. The CDR3 DNA is TGTGCCAGCTCACCAGGGACAGGGATGCAAGAGACCCAGTACTTC. Protein: CASSPGTGMQETQYF.